Detailed here is one T cell receptor (beta chain). This entry is derived from a study of T-cell reconstitution after alpha-beta-depleted transplantation in children. The ends lost 2 bases at V and 2 bases at J; junction bases unmatched: 4. The CDR3 is 16 residues long. Germline loops: CDR1 KGHSH, CDR2 LQKENI. Unique molecular identifiers were incorporated when the TCRbeta library was constructed. Via MiXCR, TCRdb re-called the PCR reads, giving one row per CDR3 protein. The sample holds around 200,000 distinct CDR3 sequences, roughly a tenth seen once. Sequenced material: PBMCs from the stem cell graft donor, taken from the stem cell graft. The TCR was taken from a human donor who donated a stem cell graft to a child with acute lymphoblastic leukemia. This chain connects TRBV18 to TRBJ2-2; 8 bases map to TRBD1. The CDR3 loop reads CASSPAGQGNTGELFF. The CDR3 DNA reads TGTGCCAGCTCACCAGCCGGACAGGGAAACACCGGGGAGCTGTTTTTT.